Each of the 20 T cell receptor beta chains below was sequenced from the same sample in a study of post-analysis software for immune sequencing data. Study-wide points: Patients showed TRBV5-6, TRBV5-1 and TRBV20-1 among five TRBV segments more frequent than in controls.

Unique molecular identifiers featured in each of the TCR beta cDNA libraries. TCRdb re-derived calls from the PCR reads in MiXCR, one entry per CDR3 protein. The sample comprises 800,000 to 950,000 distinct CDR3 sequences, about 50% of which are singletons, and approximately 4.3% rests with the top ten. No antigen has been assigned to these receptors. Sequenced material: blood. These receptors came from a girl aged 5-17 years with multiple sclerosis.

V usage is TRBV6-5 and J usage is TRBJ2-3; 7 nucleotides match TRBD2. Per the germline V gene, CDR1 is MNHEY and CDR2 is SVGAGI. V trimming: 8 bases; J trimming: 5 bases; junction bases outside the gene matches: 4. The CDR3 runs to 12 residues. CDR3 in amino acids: CASGRAVDTQYF. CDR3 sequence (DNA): TGTGCCAGCGGGAGGGCCGTAGATACGCAGTATTTT.

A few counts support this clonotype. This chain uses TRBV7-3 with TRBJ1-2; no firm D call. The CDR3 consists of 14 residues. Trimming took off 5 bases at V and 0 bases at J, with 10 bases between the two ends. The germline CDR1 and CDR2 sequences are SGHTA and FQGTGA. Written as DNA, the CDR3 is TGTGCCAGCAGCGAGAGACCAACTAACTATGGCTACACCTTC. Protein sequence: CASSERPTNYGYTF.

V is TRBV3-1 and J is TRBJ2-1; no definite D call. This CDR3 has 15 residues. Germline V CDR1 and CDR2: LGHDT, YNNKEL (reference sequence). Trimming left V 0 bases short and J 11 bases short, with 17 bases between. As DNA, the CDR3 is TGTGCCAGCAGCCAAGATCAAGCAGCATCATATAAGCAGTTCTTC. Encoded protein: CASSQDQAASYKQFF.

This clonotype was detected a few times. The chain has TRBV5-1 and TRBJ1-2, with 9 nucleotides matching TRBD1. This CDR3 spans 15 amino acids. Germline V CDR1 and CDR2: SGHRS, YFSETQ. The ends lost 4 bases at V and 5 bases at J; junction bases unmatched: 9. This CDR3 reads CASSVSSGQGYGYTF. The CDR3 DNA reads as TGCGCCAGCAGCGTATCATCGGGACAGGGATATGGCTACACCTTC. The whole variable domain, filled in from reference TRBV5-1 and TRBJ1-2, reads KAGVTQTPRYLIKTRGQQVTLSCSPISGHRSVSWYQQTPGQGLQFLFEYFSETQRNKGNFPGRFSGRQFSNSRSEMNVSTLELGDSALYLCASSVSSGQGYGYTFGSGTRLTVV.

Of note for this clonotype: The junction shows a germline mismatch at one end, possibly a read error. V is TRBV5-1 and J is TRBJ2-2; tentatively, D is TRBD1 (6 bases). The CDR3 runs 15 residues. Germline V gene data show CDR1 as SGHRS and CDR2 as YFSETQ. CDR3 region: CASSFGTTNTGERFF. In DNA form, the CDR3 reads TGCGCCAGCAGCTTCGGGACAACAAACACCGGGGAGCGGTTTTTT.

In DNA form, the CDR3 reads TGTGCCAGCAGCTCTGGGGGGGGCGTTACGTACGAGCAGTACTTC. It specifies CASSSGGGVTYEQYF. The genes are TRBV12-3 or TRBV12-4 and TRBJ2-4; the D gene is possibly TRBD2 (7 bases). The J call is in doubt because the DNA end fits TRBJ2-7 better. CDR3 length equals 15 residues.

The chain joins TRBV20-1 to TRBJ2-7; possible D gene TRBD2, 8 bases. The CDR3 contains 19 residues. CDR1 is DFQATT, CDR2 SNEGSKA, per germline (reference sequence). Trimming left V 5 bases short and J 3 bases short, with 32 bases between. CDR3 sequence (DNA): TGCAGTGCTGAACCTACAGGGGTCCTTCCGGGACTAGGGCTCTACGAGCAGTACTTC. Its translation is CSAEPTGVLPGLGLYEQYF.

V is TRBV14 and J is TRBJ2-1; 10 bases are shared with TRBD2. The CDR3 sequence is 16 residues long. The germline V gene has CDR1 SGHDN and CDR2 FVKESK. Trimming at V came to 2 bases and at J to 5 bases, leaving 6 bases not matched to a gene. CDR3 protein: CASSQTLAGIDNEQFF. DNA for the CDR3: TGTGCCAGCAGCCAAACACTAGCGGGAATCGACAATGAGCAGTTCTTC.

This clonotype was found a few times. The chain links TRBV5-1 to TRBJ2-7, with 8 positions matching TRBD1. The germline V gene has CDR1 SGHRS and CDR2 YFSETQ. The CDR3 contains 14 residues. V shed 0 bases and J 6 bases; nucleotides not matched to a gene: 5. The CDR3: CASSLADRVLEQYF. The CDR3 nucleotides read TGCGCCAGCAGCTTGGCGGACAGGGTACTCGAGCAGTACTTC.

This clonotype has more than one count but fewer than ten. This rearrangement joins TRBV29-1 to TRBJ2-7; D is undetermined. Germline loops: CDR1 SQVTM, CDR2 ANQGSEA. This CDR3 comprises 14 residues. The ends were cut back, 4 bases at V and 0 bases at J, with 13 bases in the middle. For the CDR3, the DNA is TGCAGCGTTGGAGGTGGGGTCGGCTCCTACGAGCAGTACTTC. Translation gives CSVGGGVGSYEQYF.

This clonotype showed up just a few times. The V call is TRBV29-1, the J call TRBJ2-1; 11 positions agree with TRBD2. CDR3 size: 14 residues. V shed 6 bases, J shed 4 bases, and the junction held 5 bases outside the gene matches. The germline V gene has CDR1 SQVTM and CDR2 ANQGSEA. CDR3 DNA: TGCAGCGTCATAGCGGGGGGGAGATACAATGAGCAGTTCTTC. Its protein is CSVIAGGRYNEQFF.

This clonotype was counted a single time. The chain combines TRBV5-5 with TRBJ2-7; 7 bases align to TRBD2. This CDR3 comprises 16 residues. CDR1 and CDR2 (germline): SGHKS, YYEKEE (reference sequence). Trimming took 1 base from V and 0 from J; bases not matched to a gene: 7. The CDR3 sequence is CASSLTAGVPSYEQYF. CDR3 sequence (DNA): TGTGCCAGCAGCTTGACGGCGGGAGTCCCCTCCTACGAGCAGTACTTC.

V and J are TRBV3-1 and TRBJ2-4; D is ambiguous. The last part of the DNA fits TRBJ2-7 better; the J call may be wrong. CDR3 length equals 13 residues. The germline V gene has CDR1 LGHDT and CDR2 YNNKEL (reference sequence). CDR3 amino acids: CASSQVPTYEQYF. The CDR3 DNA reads TGTGCCAGCAGCCAAGTCCCAACCTACGAGCAGTACTTC.

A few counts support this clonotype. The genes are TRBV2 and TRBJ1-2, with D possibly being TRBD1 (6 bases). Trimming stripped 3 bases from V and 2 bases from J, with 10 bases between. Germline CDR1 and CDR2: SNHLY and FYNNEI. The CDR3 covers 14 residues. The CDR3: CASSDPGANYGYTF. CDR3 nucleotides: TGTGCCAGCAGTGATCCGGGGGCCAACTATGGCTACACCTTC.

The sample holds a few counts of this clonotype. CDR3 residues: CASSVAPGLTPRDGYTF. The DNA of the CDR3 is TGTGCCAGCAGCGTAGCTCCCGGGCTCACTCCCCGAGATGGCTACACCTTC. This chain links TRBV9 with TRBJ1-2; D is unclear. V shed 0 bases and J shed 6 bases, with 21 bases lying between them. CDR3 size: 17 residues. Germline V gene data show CDR1 as SGDLS and CDR2 as YYNGEE.

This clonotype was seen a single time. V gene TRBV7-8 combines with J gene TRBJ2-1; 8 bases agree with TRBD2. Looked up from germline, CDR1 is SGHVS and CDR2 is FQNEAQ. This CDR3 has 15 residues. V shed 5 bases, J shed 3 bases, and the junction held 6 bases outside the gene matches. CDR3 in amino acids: CASSTSGGDYNEQFF. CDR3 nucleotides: TGTGCCAGCAGCACGAGCGGGGGAGACTACAATGAGCAGTTCTTC.

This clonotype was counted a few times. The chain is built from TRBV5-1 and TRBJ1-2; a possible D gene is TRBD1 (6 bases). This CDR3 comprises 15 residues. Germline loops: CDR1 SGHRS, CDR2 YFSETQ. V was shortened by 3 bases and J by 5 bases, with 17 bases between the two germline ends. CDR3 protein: CASSSGSAGEYGYTF. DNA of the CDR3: TGCGCCAGCAGCTCAGGATCTGCAGGGGAATATGGCTACACCTTC.

The DNA for the CDR3 is TGTGCCACCAGCAGAGAACGGCGGGAGGGGTACGAGCAGTACTTC. Amino acids: CATSRERREGYEQYF. The rearrangement joins TRBV15 to TRBJ2-7; 9 bases are a match to TRBD2. Germline lookup yields CDR1 LNHNV and CDR2 YYDKDF (reference sequence). CDR3 size: 15 residues. The trim removed 0 bases at V and 4 bases at J, leaving 4 bases unmatched.

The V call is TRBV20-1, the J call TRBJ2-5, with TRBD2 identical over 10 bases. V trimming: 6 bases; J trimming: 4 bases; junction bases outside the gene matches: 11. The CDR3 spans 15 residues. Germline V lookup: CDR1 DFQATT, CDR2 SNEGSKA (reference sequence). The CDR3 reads CSACPASGSSETQYF. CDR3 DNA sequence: TGCAGTGCCTGCCCAGCTAGCGGGAGTTCAGAGACCCAGTACTTC.

Here the CDR3 DNA reads TGTGCTAGTGGTTTGGGCGGACCAGGCGCCCAGTACTTC. Translating gives CASGLGGPGAQYF. The chain carries TRBV12-5 and TRBJ2-5, with D unclear. Germline V gene sequence: CDR1 LGHNT, CDR2 FRNRAP. Deletions cut 1 base from V and 9 bases from J, with 12 bases between. The CDR3 length is 13 residues. Together with reference TRBV12-5 and TRBJ2-5, the CDR3 gives the full variable domain: DARVTQTPRHKVTEMGQEVTMRCQPILGHNTVFWYRQTMMQGLELLAYFRNRAPLDDSGMPKDRFSAEMPDATLATLKIQPSEPRDSAVYFCASGLGGPGAQYFGPGTRLLVL.